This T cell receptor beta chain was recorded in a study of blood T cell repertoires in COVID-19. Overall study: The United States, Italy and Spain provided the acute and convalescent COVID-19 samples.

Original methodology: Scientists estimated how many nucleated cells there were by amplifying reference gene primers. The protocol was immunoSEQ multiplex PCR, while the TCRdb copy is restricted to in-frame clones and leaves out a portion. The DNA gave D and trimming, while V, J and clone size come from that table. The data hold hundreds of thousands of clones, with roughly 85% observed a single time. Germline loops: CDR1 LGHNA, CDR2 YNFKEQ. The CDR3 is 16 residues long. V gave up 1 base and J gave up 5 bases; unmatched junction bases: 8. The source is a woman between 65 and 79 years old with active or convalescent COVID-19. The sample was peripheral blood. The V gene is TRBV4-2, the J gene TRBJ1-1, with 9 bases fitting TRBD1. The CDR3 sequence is CASSQVGQGLGTEAFF. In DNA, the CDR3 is TGTGCCAGCAGCCAAGTGGGACAGGGACTTGGGACTGAAGCTTTCTTT.